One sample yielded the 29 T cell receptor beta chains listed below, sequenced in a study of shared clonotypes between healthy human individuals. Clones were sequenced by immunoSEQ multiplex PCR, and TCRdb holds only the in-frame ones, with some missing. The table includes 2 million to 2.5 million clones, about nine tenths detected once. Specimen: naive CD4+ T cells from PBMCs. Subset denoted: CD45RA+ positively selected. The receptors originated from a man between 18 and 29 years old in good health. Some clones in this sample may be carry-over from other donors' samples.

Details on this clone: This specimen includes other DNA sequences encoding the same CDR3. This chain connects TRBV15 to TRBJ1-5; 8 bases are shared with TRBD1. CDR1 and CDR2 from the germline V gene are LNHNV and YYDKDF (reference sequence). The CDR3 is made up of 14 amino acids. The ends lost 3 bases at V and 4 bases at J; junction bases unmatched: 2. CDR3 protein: CATSSRQGNQPQHF. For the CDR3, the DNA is TGTGCCACCAGCAGCCGACAGGGGAATCAGCCCCAGCATTTT. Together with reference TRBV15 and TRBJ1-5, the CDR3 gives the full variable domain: DAMVIQNPRYQVTQFGKPVTLSCSQTLNHNVMYWYQQKSSQAPKLLFHYYDKDFNNEADTPDNFQSRRPNTSFCFLDIRSPGLGDTAMYLCATSSRQGNQPQHFGDGTRLSIL.

The CDR3 DNA reads as TGTGCCAGCAGCTTTACTTCGGGGGGCCGGGATACGCAGTATTTT. This codes for CASSFTSGGRDTQYF. This chain joins TRBV11-2 and TRBJ2-3; the D gene is possibly TRBD2 (7 bases). The germline V gene encodes CDR1 SGHAT and CDR2 FQNNGV. Trimming removed 3 bases from V and 6 bases from J, with 16 bases in between. The CDR3 sequence is 15 residues long.

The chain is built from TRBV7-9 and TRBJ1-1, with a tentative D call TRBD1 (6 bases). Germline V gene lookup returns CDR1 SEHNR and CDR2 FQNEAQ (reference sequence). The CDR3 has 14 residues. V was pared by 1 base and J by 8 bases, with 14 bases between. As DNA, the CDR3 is TGTGCCAGCAGCTTAGTTCCGGGGGCGGGCGAAGCTTTCTTT. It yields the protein CASSLVPGAGEAFF.

The DNA of the CDR3 is TGTGCCAGTAGTATCAGGGGTCGAGGTCCAGATACGCAGTATTTT. It specifies CASSIRGRGPDTQYF. This chain uses TRBV19 with TRBJ2-3; maybe TRBD1 (6 bases). Trimming removed 3 bases from V and 4 bases from J, with 14 bases in between. The length of the CDR3 is 15 residues. Germline V gives CDR1 LNHDA, CDR2 SQIVND (reference sequence).

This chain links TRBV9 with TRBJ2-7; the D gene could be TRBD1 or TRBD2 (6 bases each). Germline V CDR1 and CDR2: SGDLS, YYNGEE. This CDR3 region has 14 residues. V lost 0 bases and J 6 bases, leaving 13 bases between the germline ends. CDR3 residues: CASSVGGGLSEQYF. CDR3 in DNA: TGTGCCAGCAGCGTAGGTGGGGGGCTGAGCGAGCAGTACTTC.

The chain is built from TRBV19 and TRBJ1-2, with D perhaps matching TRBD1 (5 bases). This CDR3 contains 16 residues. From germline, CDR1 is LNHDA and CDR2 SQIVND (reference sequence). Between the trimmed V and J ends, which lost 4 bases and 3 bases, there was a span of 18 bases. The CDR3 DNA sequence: TGTGCCAGTAGTACCCCCCACCGCCCGGGGGACTATGGCTACACCTTC. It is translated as CASSTPHRPGDYGYTF.

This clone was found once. In DNA form, the CDR3 reads TGTGCCAGCAGTATTTTTAGTCTATTGGGTGTATACAATGAGCAGTTCTTC. Its translation: CASSIFSLLGVYNEQFF. The chain is built from TRBV28 and TRBJ2-1; no reliable D call. The CDR3 loop spans 17 amino acids. Trimming removed 5 bases at V and 4 bases at J, with 21 bases between. CDR1 and CDR2 from the germline V gene are MDHEN and SYDVKM.

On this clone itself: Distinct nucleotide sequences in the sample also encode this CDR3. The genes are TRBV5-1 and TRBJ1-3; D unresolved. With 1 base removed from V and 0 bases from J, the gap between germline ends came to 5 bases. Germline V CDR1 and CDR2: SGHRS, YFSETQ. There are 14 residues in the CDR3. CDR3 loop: CASSLQSSGNTIYF. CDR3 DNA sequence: TGCGCCAGCAGCTTGCAGAGCTCTGGAAACACCATATATTTT.

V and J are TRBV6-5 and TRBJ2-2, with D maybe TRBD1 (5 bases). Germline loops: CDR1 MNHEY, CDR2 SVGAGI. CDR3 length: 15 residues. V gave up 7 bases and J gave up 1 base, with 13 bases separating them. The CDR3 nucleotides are TGTGCCAGCAAGGGCAGGGTTGGGAACACCGGGGAGCTGTTTTTT. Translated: CASKGRVGNTGELFF.

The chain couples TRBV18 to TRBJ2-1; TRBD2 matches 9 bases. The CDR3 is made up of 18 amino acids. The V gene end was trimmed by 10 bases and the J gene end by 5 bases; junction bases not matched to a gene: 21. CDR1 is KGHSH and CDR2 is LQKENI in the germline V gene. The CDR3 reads CATAYFGRPGLANNEQFF. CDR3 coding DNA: TGTGCCACCGCTTATTTCGGACGGCCGGGACTAGCCAACAATGAGCAGTTCTTC.

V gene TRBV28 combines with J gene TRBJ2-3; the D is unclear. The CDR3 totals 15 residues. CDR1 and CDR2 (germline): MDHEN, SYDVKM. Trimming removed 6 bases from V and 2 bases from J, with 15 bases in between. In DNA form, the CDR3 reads TGTGCCAGCAGCCTCCCTGGACCAGTCACAGATACGCAGTATTTT. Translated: CASSLPGPVTDTQYF.

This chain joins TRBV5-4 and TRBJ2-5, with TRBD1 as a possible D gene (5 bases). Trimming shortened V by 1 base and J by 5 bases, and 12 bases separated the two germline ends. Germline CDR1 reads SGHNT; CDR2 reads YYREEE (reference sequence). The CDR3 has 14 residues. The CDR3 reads CASSLQGSRETQYF. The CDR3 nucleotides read TGTGCCAGCAGCTTGCAGGGATCACGGGAGACCCAGTACTTC. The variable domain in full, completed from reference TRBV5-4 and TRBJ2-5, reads ETGVTQSPTHLIKTRGQQVTLRCSSQSGHNTVSWYQQALGQGPQFIFQYYREEENGRGNFPPRFSGLQFPNYSSELNVNALELDDSALYLCASSLQGSRETQYFGPGTRLLVL.

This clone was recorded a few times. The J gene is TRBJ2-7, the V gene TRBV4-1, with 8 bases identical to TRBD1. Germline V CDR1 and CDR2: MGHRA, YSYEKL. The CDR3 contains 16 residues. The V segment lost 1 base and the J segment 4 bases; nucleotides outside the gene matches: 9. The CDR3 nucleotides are TGCGCCAGCAGCCAAGGTGGCTGGACAGGGAGGTACGAGCAGTACTTC. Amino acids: CASSQGGWTGRYEQYF.

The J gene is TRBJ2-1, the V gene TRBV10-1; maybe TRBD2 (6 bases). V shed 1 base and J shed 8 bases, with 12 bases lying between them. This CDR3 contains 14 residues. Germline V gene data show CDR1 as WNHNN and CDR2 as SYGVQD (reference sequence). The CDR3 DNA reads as TGCGCCAGCAGTGAGTGTGGGGGGTGCGATGAGCAGTTCTTC. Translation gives CASSECGGCDEQFF.

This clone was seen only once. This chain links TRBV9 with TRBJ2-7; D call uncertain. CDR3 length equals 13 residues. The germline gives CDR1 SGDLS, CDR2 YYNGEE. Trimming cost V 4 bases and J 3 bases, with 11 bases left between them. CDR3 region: CASSKPPLYEQYF. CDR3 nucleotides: TGTGCCAGCAGCAAGCCCCCCCTCTACGAGCAGTACTTC.

Written as DNA, the CDR3 is TGTGCCAGTACCCCCAGATCCGGGATCGCCTACAATGAGCAGTTCTTC. Translated: CASTPRSGIAYNEQFF. The chain employs TRBV19 and TRBJ2-1; D might be TRBD2 (5 bases). The CDR3 has 16 residues. Germline V gene sequence: CDR1 LNHDA, CDR2 SQIVND (reference sequence). Trimming took 7 bases from V and 2 from J, leaving 18 bases between them.

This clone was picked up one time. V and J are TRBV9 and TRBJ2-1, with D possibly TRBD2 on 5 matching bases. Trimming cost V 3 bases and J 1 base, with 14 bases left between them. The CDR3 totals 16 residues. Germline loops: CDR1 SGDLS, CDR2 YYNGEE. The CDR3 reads CASSDLSRGSYNEQFF. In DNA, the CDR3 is TGTGCCAGCAGCGACCTGAGCCGGGGTTCCTACAATGAGCAGTTCTTC.

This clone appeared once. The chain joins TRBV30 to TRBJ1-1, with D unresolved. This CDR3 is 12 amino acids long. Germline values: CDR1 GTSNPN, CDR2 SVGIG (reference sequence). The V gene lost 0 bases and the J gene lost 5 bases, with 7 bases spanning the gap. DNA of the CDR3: TGTGCCTGGAGTGTAGCTAGGACTGAAGCTTTCTTT. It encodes CAWSVARTEAFF.

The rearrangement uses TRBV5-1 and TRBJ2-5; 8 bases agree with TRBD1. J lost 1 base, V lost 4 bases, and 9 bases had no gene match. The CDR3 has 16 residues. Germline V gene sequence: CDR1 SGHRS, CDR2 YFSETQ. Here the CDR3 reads CASSVPRTGLQETQYF. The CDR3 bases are TGCGCCAGCAGCGTCCCCAGGACAGGGCTCCAAGAGACCCAGTACTTC.

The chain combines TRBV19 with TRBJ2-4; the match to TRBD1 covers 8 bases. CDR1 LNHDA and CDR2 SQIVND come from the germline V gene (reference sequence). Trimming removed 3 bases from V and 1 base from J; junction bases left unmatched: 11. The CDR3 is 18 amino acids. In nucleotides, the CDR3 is TGTGCCAGTAGTATGCAGGGGGCCTCGGGGTTTGCCAAAAACATTCAGTACTTC. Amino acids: CASSMQGASGFAKNIQYF.

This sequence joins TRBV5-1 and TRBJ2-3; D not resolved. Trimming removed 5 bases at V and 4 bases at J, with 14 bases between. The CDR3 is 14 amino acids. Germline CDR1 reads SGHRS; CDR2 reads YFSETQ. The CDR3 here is CASRVWRLADTQYF. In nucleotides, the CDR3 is TGCGCCAGCAGAGTTTGGCGGTTAGCAGATACGCAGTATTTT.

As DNA, the CDR3 is TGCGCCAGCAGCTTGCGCGGACAGACAGCCTCCTACAATGAGCAGTTCTTC. This codes for CASSLRGQTASYNEQFF. The chain uses TRBV5-1 and TRBJ2-1; possibly TRBD1 for D (6 bases). V shed 1 base and J shed 0 bases, with 14 bases lying between them. This CDR3 comprises 17 residues. The germline V gene has CDR1 SGHRS and CDR2 YFSETQ.

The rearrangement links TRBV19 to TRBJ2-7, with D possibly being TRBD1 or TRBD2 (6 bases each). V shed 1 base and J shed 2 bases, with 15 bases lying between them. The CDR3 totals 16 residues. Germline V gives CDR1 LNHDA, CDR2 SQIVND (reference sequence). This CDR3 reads CASSIGGEQGAYEQYF. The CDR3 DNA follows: TGTGCCAGTAGTATAGGGGGGGAACAGGGAGCCTACGAGCAGTACTTC.

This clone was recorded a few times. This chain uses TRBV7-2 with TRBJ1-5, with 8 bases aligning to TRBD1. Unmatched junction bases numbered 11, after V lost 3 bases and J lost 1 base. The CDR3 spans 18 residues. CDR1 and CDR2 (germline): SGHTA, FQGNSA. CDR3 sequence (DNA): TGTGCCAGCAGCTTTCAGGGGGCGATCGGTATGAGCAATCAGCCCCAGCATTTT. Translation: CASSFQGAIGMSNQPQHF.

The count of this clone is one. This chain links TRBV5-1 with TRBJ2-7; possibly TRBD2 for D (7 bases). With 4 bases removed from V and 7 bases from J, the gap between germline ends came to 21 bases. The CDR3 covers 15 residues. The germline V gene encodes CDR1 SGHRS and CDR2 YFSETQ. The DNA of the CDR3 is TGCGCCAGCAGCCCCAGAGGGGGGGGTACGGGAGAGCAGTACTTC. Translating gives CASSPRGGGTGEQYF.

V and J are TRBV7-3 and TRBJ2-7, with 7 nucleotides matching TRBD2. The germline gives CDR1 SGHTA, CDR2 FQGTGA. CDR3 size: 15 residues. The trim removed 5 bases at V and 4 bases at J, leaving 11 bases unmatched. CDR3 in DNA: TGTGCCAGCAGCGTAAACTCTAACGGGGGGTACGAGCAGTACTTC. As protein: CASSVNSNGGYEQYF. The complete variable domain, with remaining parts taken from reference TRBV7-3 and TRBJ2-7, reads GAGVSQTPSNKVTEKGKYVELRCDPISGHTALYWYRQSLGQGPEFLIYFQGTGAADDSGLPNDRFFAVRPEGSVSTLKIQRTERGDSAVYLCASSVNSNGGYEQYFGPGTRLTVT.

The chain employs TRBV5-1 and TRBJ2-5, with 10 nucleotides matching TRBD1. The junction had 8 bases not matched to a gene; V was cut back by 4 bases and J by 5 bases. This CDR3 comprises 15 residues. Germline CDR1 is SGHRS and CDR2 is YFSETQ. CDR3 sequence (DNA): TGCGCCAGCAGCCTGAGACAGGGGGCGGGGGAGACCCAGTACTTC. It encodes CASSLRQGAGETQYF.

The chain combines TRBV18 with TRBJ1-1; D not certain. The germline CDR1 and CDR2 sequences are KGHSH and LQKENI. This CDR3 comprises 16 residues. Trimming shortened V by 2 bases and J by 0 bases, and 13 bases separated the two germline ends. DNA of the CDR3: TGTGCCAGCTCACCAGGCGTTCCGCAGATGAACACTGAAGCTTTCTTT. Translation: CASSPGVPQMNTEAFF.

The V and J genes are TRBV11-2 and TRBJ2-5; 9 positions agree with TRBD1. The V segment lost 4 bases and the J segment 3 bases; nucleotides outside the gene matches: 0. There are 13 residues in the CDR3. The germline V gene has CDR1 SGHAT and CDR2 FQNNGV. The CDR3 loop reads CASSWDREETQYF. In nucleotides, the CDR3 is TGTGCCAGCAGCTGGGACAGGGAAGAGACCCAGTACTTC. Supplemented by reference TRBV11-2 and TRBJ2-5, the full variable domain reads EAGVAQSPRYKIIEKRQSVAFWCNPISGHATLYWYQQILGQGPKLLIQFQNNGVVDDSQLPKDRFSAERLKGVDSTLKIQPAKLEDSAVYLCASSWDREETQYFGPGTRLLVL.